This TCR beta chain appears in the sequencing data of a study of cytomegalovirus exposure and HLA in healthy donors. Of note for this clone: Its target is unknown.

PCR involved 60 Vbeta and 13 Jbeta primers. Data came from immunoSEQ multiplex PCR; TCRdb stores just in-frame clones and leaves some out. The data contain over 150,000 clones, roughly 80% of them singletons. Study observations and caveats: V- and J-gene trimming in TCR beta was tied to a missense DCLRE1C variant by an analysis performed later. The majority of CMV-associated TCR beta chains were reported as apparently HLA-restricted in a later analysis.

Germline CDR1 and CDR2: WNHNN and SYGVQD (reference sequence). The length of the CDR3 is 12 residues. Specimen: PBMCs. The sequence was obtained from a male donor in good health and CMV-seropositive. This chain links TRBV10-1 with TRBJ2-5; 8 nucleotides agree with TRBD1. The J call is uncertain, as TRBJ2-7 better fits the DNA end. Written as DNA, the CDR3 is TGCGCCAGCAGCGACAGGGGAGACGAGCAGTACTTC. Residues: CASSDRGDEQYF.